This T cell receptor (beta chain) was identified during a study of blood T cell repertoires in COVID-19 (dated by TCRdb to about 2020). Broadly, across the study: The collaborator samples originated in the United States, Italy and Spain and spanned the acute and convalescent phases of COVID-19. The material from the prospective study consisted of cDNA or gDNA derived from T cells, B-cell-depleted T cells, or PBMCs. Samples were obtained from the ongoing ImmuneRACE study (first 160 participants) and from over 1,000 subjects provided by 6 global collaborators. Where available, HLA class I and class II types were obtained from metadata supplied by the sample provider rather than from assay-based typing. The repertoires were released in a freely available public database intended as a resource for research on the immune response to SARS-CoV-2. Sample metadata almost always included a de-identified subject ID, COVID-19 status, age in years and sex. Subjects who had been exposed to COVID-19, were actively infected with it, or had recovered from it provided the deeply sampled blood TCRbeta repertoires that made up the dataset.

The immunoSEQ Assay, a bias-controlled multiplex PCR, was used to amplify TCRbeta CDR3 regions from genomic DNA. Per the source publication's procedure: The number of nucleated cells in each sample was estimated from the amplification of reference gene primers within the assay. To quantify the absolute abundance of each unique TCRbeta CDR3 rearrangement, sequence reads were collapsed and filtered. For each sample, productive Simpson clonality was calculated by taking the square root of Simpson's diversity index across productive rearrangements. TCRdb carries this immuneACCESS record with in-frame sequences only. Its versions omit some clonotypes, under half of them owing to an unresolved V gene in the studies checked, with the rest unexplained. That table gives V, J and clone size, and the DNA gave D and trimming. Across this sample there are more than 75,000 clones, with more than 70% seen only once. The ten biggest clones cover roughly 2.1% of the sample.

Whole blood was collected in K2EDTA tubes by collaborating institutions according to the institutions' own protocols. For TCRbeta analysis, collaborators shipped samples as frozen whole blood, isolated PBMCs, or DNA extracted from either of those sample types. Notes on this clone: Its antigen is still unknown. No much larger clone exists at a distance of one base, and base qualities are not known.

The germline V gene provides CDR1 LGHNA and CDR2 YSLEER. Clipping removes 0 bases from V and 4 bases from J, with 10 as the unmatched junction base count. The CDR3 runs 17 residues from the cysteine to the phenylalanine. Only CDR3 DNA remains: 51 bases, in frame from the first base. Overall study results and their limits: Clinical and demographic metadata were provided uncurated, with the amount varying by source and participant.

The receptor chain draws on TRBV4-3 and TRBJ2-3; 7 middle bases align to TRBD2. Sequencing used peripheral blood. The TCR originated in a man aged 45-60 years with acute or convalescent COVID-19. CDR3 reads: CASSQDLASGTADTQYF. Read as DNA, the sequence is TGCGCCAGCAGCCAAGATCTGGCTAGCGGTACGGCAGATACGCAGTATTTT.